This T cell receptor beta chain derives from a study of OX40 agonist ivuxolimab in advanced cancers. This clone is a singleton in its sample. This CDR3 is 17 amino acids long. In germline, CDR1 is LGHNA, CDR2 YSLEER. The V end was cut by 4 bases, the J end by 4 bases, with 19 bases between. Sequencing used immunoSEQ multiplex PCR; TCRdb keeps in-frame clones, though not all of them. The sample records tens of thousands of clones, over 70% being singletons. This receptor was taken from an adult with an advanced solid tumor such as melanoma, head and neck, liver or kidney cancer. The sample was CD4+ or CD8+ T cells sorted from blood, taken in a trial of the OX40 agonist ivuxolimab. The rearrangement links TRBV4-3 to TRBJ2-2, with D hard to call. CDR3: CASSPGLDPPATGELFF. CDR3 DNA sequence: TGCGCCAGCAGCCCCGGCTTGGACCCCCCGGCCACCGGGGAGCTGTTTTTT.